The rows below give T cell receptor beta chains drawn from one sample of a study of T cell responses to AZD1222 COVID-19 vaccine. Clones were read by immunoSEQ multiplex PCR, and TCRdb kept only the in-frame ones, dropping some. The sample consists of fewer than 80,000 clones, around 89% of them appearing once. The sample was peripheral blood, taken 28 days after the second dose of the MenACWY control vaccine. The receptors here all came from an adult who received the MenACWY meningococcal vaccine as a control. Both conserved end residues are part of each CDR3. A D gene is named only where the DNA matches it firmly. The listing skips clone size in some rows; elsewhere it reads once, few, many or a size class.

j_call: TRBJ2-1; v_call: TRBV6-2/TRBV6-3; clone_size: -; d_call: TRBD1; cdr3_aa: CASSYDWDRSNEQFF; cdr3_nt: TGTGCCAGCAGTTACGATTGGGACAGGTCGAATGAGCAGTTCTTC
j_call: TRBJ2-6; v_call: TRBV6-1; clone_size: -; d_call: TRBD1; cdr3_aa: CASSGDRAPGANVLTF; cdr3_nt: TGTGCCAGCAGTGGGGACAGGGCCCCTGGGGCCAACGTCCTGACTTTC
j_call: TRBJ1-2; v_call: TRBV6-1; clone_size: -; d_call: -; cdr3_aa: CASSEALGGHPNYGYTF; cdr3_nt: TGTGCCAGCAGTGAAGCGCTTGGAGGACATCCTAACTATGGCTACACCTTC
j_call: TRBJ1-1; v_call: TRBV11-3; clone_size: -; d_call: TRBD1; cdr3_aa: CASSPGQEDTEAFF; cdr3_nt: TGTGCCAGCAGCCCCGGACAGGAGGACACTGAAGCTTTCTTT
j_call: TRBJ2-2; v_call: TRBV20-1; clone_size: -; d_call: -; cdr3_aa: CSASLGGRVDTGELFF; cdr3_nt: TGCAGTGCTAGTCTGGGTGGCAGGGTGGACACCGGGGAGCTGTTTTTT
j_call: TRBJ1-6; v_call: TRBV30; clone_size: -; d_call: -; cdr3_aa: CAWGAGSYNSPLHF; cdr3_nt: TGTGCCTGGGGTGCTGGCTCCTATAATTCACCCCTCCACTTT
j_call: TRBJ1-4; v_call: TRBV3-1/TRBV3-2; clone_size: -; d_call: TRBD1; cdr3_aa: CASRADRAGGEKLFF; cdr3_nt: TGTGCCAGCAGAGCCGACAGGGCCGGGGGTGAAAAACTGTTTTTT
j_call: TRBJ2-1; v_call: TRBV12-3/TRBV12-4; clone_size: -; d_call: -; cdr3_aa: CASSFSHNEQFF; cdr3_nt: TGTGCCAGCAGTTTTAGTCACAATGAGCAGTTCTTC
j_call: TRBJ2-3; v_call: TRBV11-3; clone_size: -; d_call: -; cdr3_aa: CASSLDPRTDTQYF; cdr3_nt: TGTGCCAGCAGCTTAGATCCCCGGACAGATACGCAGTATTTT
j_call: TRBJ1-2; v_call: TRBV5-1; clone_size: -; d_call: -; cdr3_aa: CASSLDAGQINYGYTF; cdr3_nt: TGCGCCAGCAGCCTGGACGCTGGACAGATTAACTATGGCTACACCTTC
j_call: TRBJ2-1; v_call: TRBV5-5; clone_size: many; d_call: -; cdr3_aa: CASSLLHNEQFF; cdr3_nt: TGTGCCAGCAGCTTGCTACACAATGAGCAGTTCTTC
j_call: TRBJ1-6; v_call: TRBV4-1; clone_size: -; d_call: -; cdr3_aa: CASSQEGRPRYSPLHF; cdr3_nt: TGCGCCAGCAGCCAAGAGGGCCGGCCCAGATATTCACCCCTCCACTTT
j_call: TRBJ1-2; v_call: TRBV11-2; clone_size: -; d_call: -; cdr3_aa: CASSLDRGSHYGYTF; cdr3_nt: TGTGCCAGCAGCTTAGATCGAGGTAGCCACTATGGCTACACCTTC
j_call: TRBJ1-1; v_call: TRBV7-3; clone_size: -; d_call: TRBD1; cdr3_aa: CASRIDRVGEAFF; cdr3_nt: TGTGCCAGCAGAATCGACAGGGTAGGAGAAGCTTTCTTT
j_call: TRBJ1-2; v_call: TRBV6-1; clone_size: -; d_call: -; cdr3_aa: CASSERVGNNYGYTF; cdr3_nt: TGTGCCAGCAGTGAGCGCGTAGGGAATAACTATGGCTACACCTTC
j_call: TRBJ1-1; v_call: TRBV6-5; clone_size: -; d_call: -; cdr3_aa: CASTKDSGSNEAFF; cdr3_nt: TGTGCCAGCACCAAGGACAGCGGGTCGAACGAAGCTTTCTTT
j_call: TRBJ1-6; v_call: TRBV6-1; clone_size: -; d_call: -; cdr3_aa: CASSDPFLNSPLHF; cdr3_nt: TGTGCCAGCAGTGATCCATTCCTTAATTCACCCCTCCACTTT
j_call: TRBJ1-4; v_call: TRBV12-3/TRBV12-4; clone_size: -; d_call: TRBD1; cdr3_aa: CASNDRVEEKLFF; cdr3_nt: TGTGCCAGCAACGACAGGGTAGAGGAAAAACTGTTTTTT
j_call: TRBJ1-1; v_call: TRBV4-2; clone_size: -; d_call: -; cdr3_aa: CASSQARGNTEAFF; cdr3_nt: TGTGCCAGCAGCCAAGCCAGGGGGAACACTGAAGCTTTCTTT
j_call: TRBJ2-7; v_call: TRBV14; clone_size: -; d_call: TRBD1; cdr3_aa: CASSGIEGAQGEQYF; cdr3_nt: TGTGCCAGCAGCGGGATTGAGGGGGCGCAGGGCGAGCAGTACTTC
j_call: TRBJ1-2; v_call: TRBV19; clone_size: -; d_call: -; cdr3_aa: CASRREGVRSGYTF; cdr3_nt: TGTGCCAGTCGGAGGGAGGGCGTTAGGAGCGGCTACACCTTC
j_call: TRBJ1-1; v_call: TRBV4-2; clone_size: -; d_call: -; cdr3_aa: CASSLLAEGTEAFF; cdr3_nt: TGTGCCAGCAGCCTGCTGGCGGAGGGCACTGAAGCTTTCTTT
j_call: TRBJ2-1; v_call: TRBV14; clone_size: -; d_call: -; cdr3_aa: CASSPGLGYNEQFF; cdr3_nt: TGTGCCAGCAGCCCTGGACTCGGCTACAATGAGCAGTTCTTC
j_call: TRBJ1-1; v_call: TRBV10-3; clone_size: once; d_call: -; cdr3_aa: CAISESTWATEAFF; cdr3_nt: TGTGCCATCAGTGAGTCCACATGGGCCACTGAAGCTTTCTTT
j_call: TRBJ2-3; v_call: TRBV7-9; clone_size: -; d_call: TRBD2; cdr3_aa: CASSLVGSGGAQTQYF; cdr3_nt: TGTGCCAGCAGCTTAGTGGGTAGCGGGGGGGCTCAAACGCAGTATTTT
j_call: TRBJ2-1; v_call: TRBV29-1; clone_size: few; d_call: -; cdr3_aa: CSVDWGEFGYNEQFF; cdr3_nt: TGCAGCGTTGATTGGGGGGAATTTGGGTATAATGAGCAGTTCTTC
j_call: TRBJ2-1; v_call: TRBV3-1/TRBV3-2; clone_size: -; d_call: TRBD2; cdr3_aa: CASSPRGDSYNEQFF; cdr3_nt: TGTGCCAGCAGCCCCCGGGGGGACTCCTACAATGAGCAGTTCTTC
j_call: TRBJ2-5; v_call: TRBV11-2; clone_size: -; d_call: TRBD1; cdr3_aa: CASSPRGTGSVETQYF; cdr3_nt: TGTGCCAGCAGCCCGAGAGGGACAGGGAGTGTGGAGACCCAGTACTTC
j_call: TRBJ1-1; v_call: TRBV27; clone_size: -; d_call: -; cdr3_aa: CASSLNLRERAEAFF; cdr3_nt: TGTGCCAGCAGTTTGAATTTGAGGGAGAGGGCTGAAGCTTTCTTT
j_call: TRBJ1-1; v_call: TRBV30; clone_size: -; d_call: -; cdr3_aa: CAWVENTEAFF; cdr3_nt: TGTGCCTGGGTGGAAAACACTGAAGCTTTCTTT
j_call: TRBJ1-2; v_call: TRBV10-3; clone_size: -; d_call: TRBD1; cdr3_aa: CAISSDRDYGYTF; cdr3_nt: TGTGCCATCAGCTCGGACAGGGACTATGGCTACACCTTC
j_call: TRBJ1-1; v_call: TRBV4-3; clone_size: -; d_call: -; cdr3_aa: CASSQEGWGTEAFF; cdr3_nt: TGCGCCAGCAGCCAAGAGGGATGGGGCACTGAAGCTTTCTTT
j_call: TRBJ1-6; v_call: TRBV12-3/TRBV12-4; clone_size: once; d_call: TRBD1; cdr3_aa: CASSATGRTPLHF; cdr3_nt: TGTGCCAGCAGTGCGACAGGGAGGACACCCCTCCACTTT
j_call: TRBJ1-5; v_call: TRBV28; clone_size: -; d_call: -; cdr3_aa: CASRQGSSNQPQHF; cdr3_nt: TGTGCCAGCAGGCAGGGGTCGAGCAATCAGCCCCAGCATTTT
j_call: TRBJ1-2; v_call: TRBV15; clone_size: few; d_call: TRBD1; cdr3_aa: CATGDRGTSNYGYTF; cdr3_nt: TGTGCCACCGGAGACAGGGGCACCTCTAACTATGGCTACACCTTC
j_call: TRBJ1-3; v_call: TRBV28; clone_size: once; d_call: -; cdr3_aa: CASSLYRGTGNTIYF; cdr3_nt: TGTGCCAGCAGTTTATACCGGGGCACTGGAAACACCATATATTTT
j_call: TRBJ2-3; v_call: TRBV11-2; clone_size: -; d_call: TRBD1; cdr3_aa: CASSRQGGRTDTQYF; cdr3_nt: TGTGCCAGCAGTCGACAGGGGGGCCGTACAGATACGCAGTATTTT
j_call: TRBJ2-5; v_call: TRBV18; clone_size: -; d_call: -; cdr3_aa: CASSPGTGQETQYF; cdr3_nt: TGTGCCAGCTCACCTGGCACCGGACAAGAGACCCAGTACTTC
j_call: TRBJ1-6; v_call: TRBV19; clone_size: few; d_call: -; cdr3_aa: CATRQNTPISSYNSPLHF; cdr3_nt: TGTGCCACCAGACAGAACACACCGATTAGCTCCTATAATTCACCCCTCCACTTT
j_call: TRBJ2-1; v_call: TRBV6-2/TRBV6-3; clone_size: -; d_call: -; cdr3_aa: CASSSRAPGNNEQFF; cdr3_nt: TGTGCCAGCAGTTCCCGGGCTCCCGGCAACAATGAGCAGTTCTTC
j_call: TRBJ1-1; v_call: TRBV6-5; clone_size: -; d_call: TRBD1; cdr3_aa: CASSATDRDTEAFF; cdr3_nt: TGTGCCAGCAGCGCTACTGACAGGGACACTGAAGCTTTCTTT